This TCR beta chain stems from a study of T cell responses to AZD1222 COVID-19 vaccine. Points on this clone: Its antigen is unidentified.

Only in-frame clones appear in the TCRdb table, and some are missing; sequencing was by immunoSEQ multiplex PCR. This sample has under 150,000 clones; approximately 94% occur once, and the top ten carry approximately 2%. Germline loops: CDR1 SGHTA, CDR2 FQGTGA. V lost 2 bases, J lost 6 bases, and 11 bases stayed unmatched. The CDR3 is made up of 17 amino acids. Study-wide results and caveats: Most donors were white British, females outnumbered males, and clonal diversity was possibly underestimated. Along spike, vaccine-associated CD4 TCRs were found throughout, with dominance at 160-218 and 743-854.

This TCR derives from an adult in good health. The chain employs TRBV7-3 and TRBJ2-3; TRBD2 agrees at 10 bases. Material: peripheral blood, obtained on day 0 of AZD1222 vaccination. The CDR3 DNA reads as TGTGCCAGCAGCTTACGTAGCGGGGGGACCTCGGCGGATACGCAGTATTTT. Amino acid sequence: CASSLRSGGTSADTQYF.